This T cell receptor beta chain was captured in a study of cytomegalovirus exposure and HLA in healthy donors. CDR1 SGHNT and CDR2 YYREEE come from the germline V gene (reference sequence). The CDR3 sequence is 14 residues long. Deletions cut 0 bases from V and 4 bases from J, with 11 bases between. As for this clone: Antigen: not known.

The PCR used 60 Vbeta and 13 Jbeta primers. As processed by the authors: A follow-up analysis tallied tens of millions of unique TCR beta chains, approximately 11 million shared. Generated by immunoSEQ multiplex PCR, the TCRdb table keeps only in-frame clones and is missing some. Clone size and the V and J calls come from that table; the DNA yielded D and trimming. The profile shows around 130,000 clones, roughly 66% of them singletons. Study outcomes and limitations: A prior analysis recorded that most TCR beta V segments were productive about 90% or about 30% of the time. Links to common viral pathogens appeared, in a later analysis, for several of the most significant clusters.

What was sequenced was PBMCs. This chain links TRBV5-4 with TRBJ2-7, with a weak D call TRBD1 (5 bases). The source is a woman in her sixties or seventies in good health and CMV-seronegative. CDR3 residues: CASSLGGTLYEQYF. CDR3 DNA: TGTGCCAGCAGCTTGGGGGGCACTTTGTACGAGCAGTACTTC.